Each of the 7 T cell receptor beta chains below was sequenced from the same sample in a study of shared clonotypes between healthy human individuals. The protocol was immunoSEQ multiplex PCR, while the TCRdb copy is restricted to in-frame clones and leaves out a portion. This table has around 1.1 million clones, approximately 80% appearing once. The sequenced material came from memory CD4+ T cells from PBMCs. The subset denotes: CD45RA-negative fraction. The receptor source for this set is a man in his late teens or twenties in good health. Some clones in this sample may be carry-over from other donors' samples.

V and J are TRBV19 and TRBJ2-7, with D possibly being TRBD1 or TRBD2 (5 bases each). This CDR3 region has 16 residues. Trimming took off 4 bases at V and 2 bases at J, with 18 bases between the two ends. Per the germline V gene, CDR1 is LNHDA and CDR2 is SQIVND (reference sequence). The CDR3 spells CASSNPGRITAYEQYF. The CDR3 DNA sequence: TGTGCCAGTAGTAACCCGGGACGGATAACCGCCTACGAGCAGTACTTC.

This rearrangement joins TRBV7-9 to TRBJ1-2; a possible D gene is TRBD1 (6 bases). The length of the CDR3 is 14 residues. Germline CDR1 reads SEHNR; CDR2 reads FQNEAQ (reference sequence). V dropped 5 bases and J dropped 2 bases, with 12 bases sitting between them. The CDR3 loop reads CASSTLTGNYGYTF. The DNA for the CDR3 is TGTGCCAGCAGCACCCTAACAGGGAACTATGGCTACACCTTC.

The chain uses TRBV7-2 and TRBJ1-1, with TRBD1 matching 9 bases. The CDR3 spans 17 residues. Looked up from germline, CDR1 is SGHTA and CDR2 is FQGNSA. Unmatched junction bases numbered 15, after V lost 6 bases and J lost 4 bases. The CDR3 nucleotides read TGTGCCAGCAGTTTTAGTTATACAGGGGGCTTGGGCACTGAAGCTTTCTTT. This encodes CASSFSYTGGLGTEAFF.

The genes are TRBV15 and TRBJ2-5; TRBD2 aligns across 8 bases. V lost 0 bases and J lost 8; bases outside the gene matches: 11. The CDR3 length is 16 residues. CDR1 and CDR2 from the germline V gene are LNHNV and YYDKDF (reference sequence). The CDR3 here is CATSREAGTRERTQYF. The CDR3 DNA is TGTGCCACCAGCAGAGAGGCGGGGACTAGGGAGAGAACCCAGTACTTC.

This clone has a handful of counts. The V call is TRBV19, the J call TRBJ2-5; 11 bases are shared with TRBD1. The J call may be mistaken, given a closer DNA end match to TRBJ2-7. The CDR3 totals 14 residues. CDR1 and CDR2 from the germline V gene are LNHDA and SQIVND (reference sequence). The CDR3 DNA reads TGTGCCAGTAGTATGGGGACAGGGGGGAACGAGCAGTACTTC. Its translation is CASSMGTGGNEQYF.

The gene calls are TRBV28 and TRBJ2-5; weak D call: TRBD2 (6 bases). The last part of the DNA fits TRBJ2-7 better; the J call may be wrong. Looked up from germline, CDR1 is MDHEN and CDR2 is SYDVKM. The CDR3 length is 13 residues. CDR3 DNA: TGTGCCAGCAGTTCGGTTAGCGGCTACGAGCAGTACTTC. Protein: CASSSVSGYEQYF.

This chain links TRBV28 with TRBJ2-2, with D unresolved. The CDR3 length is 14 residues. V was shortened by 2 bases and J by 3 bases, with 7 bases between the two germline ends. Germline V gene sequence: CDR1 MDHEN, CDR2 SYDVKM. This chain's CDR3 is CASSLEVYTGELFF. For the CDR3, the DNA is TGTGCCAGCAGTTTAGAGGTCTACACCGGGGAGCTGTTTTTT.